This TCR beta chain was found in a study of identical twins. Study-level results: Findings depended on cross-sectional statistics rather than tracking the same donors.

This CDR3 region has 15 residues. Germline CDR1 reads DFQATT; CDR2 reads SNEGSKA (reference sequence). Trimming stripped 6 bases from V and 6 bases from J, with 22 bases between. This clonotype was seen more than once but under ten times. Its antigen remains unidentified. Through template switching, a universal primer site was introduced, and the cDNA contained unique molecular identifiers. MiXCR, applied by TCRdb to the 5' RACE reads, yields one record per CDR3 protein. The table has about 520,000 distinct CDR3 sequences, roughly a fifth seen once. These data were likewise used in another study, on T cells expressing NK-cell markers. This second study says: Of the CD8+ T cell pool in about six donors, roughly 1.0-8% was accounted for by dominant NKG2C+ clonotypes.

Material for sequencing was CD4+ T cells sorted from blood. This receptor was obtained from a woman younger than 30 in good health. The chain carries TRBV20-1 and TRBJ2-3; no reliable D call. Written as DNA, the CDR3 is TGCAGTGCGGCTAGGGTATGGCAACACGAGGATACGCAGTATTTT. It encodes CSAARVWQHEDTQYF.